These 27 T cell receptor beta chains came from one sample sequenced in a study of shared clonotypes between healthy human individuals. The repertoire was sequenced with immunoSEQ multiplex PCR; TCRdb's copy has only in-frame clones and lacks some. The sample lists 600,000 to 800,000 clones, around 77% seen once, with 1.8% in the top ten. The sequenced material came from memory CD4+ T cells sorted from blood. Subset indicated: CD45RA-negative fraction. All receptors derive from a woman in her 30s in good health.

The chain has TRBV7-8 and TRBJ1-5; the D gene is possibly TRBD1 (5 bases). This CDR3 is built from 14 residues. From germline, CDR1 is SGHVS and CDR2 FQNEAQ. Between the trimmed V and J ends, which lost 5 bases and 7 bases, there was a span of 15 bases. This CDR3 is CASSDSRVVQPQHF. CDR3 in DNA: TGTGCCAGCAGCGACAGCAGAGTGGTGCAGCCCCAGCATTTT.

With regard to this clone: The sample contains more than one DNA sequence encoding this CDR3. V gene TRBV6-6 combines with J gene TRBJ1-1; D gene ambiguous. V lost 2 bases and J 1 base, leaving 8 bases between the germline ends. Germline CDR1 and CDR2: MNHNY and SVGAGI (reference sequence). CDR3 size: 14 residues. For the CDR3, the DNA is TGTGCCAGCAGTTACAGCGGGGAGAACACTGAAGCTTTCTTT. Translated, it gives CASSYSGENTEAFF.

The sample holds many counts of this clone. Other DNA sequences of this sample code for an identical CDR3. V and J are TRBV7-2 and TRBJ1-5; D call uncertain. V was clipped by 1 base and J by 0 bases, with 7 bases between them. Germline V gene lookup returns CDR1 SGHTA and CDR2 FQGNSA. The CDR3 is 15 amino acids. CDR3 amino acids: CASSLGLNSNQPQHF. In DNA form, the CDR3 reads TGTGCCAGCAGCTTAGGCCTGAATAGCAATCAGCCCCAGCATTTT.

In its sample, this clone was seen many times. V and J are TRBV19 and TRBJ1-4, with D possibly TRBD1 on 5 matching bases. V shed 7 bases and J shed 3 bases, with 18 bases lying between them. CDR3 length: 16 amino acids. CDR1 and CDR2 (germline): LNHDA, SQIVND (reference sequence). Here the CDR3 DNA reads TGTGCCAGTACCACCCCAGGAAGGACATCTAATGAAAAACTGTTTTTT. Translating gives CASTTPGRTSNEKLFF.

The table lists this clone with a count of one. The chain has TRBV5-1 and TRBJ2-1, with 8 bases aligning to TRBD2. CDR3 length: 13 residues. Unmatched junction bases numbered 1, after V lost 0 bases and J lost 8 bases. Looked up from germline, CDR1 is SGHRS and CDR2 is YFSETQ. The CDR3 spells CASSLGREDEQFF. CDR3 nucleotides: TGCGCCAGCAGCTTGGGGCGGGAGGATGAGCAGTTCTTC.

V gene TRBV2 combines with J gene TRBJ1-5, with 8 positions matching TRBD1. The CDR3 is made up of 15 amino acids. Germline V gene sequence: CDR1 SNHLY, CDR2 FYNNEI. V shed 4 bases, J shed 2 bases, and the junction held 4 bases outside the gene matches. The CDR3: CASSGDRNGNQPQHF. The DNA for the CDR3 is TGTGCCAGCAGTGGGGACAGGAACGGCAATCAGCCCCAGCATTTT.

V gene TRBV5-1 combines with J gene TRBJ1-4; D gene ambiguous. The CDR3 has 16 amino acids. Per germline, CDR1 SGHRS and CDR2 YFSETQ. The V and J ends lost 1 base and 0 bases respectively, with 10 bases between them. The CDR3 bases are TGCGCCAGCAGCTTGCAAGGGTTTGCAACTAATGAAAAACTGTTTTTT. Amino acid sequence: CASSLQGFATNEKLFF.

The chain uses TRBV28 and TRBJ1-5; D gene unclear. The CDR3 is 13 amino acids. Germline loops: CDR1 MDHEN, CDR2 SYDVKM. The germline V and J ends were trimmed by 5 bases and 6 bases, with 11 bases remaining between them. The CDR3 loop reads CASSHPLVQPQHF. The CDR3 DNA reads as TGTGCCAGCAGTCATCCGTTGGTTCAGCCCCAGCATTTT.

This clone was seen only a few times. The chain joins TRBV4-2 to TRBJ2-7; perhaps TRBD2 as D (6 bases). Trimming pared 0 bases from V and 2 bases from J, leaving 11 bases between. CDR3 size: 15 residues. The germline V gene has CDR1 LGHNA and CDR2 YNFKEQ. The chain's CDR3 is CASSQDGGKPYEQYF. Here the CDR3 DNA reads TGTGCCAGCAGCCAAGATGGGGGGAAGCCCTACGAGCAGTACTTC.

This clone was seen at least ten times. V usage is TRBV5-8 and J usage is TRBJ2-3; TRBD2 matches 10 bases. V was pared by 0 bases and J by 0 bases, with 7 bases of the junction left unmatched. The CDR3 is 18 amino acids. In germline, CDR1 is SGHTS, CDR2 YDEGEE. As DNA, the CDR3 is TGTGCCAGCAGCTTGGTCTTCGGACTAGCGGACAGCACAGATACGCAGTATTTT. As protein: CASSLVFGLADSTDTQYF.

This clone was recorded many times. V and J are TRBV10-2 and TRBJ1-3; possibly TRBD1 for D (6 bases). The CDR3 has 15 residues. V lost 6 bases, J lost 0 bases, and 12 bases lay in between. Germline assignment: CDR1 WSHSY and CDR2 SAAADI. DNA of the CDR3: TGCGCCAGCAGCGAAGGACAGATCTCTGGAAACACCATATATTTT. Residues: CASSEGQISGNTIYF.

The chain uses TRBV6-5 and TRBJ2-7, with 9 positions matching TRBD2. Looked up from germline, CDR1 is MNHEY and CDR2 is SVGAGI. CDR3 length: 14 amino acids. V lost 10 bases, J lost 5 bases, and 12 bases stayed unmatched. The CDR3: CAISPGTSSDEQYF. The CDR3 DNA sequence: TGTGCCATCAGCCCAGGGACTAGCAGCGACGAGCAGTACTTC.

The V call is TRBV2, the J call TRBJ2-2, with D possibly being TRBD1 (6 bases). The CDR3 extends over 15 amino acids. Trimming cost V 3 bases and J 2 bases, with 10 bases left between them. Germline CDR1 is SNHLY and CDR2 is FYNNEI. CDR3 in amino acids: CASSDYRVNTGELFF. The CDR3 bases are TGTGCCAGCAGTGATTACAGGGTCAACACCGGGGAGCTGTTTTTT. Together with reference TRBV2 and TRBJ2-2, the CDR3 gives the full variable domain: EPEVTQTPSHQVTQMGQEVILRCVPISNHLYFYWYRQILGQKVEFLVSFYNNEISEKSEIFDDQFSVERPDGSNFTLKIRSTKLEDSAMYFCASSDYRVNTGELFFGEGSRLTVL.

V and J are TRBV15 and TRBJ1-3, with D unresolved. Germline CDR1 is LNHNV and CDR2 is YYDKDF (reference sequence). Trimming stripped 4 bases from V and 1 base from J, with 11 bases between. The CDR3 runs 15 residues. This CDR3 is CATSNLATSGNTIYF. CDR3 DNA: TGTGCCACCAGCAACCTAGCTACATCTGGAAACACCATATATTTT.

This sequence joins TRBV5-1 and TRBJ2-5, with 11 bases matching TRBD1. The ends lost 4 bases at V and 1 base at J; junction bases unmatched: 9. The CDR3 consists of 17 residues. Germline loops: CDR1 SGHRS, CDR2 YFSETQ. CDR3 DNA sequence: TGCGCCAGCAGCCCCCTGGGGGGGACAGGGGGCCAAGAGACCCAGTACTTC. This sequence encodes CASSPLGGTGGQETQYF.

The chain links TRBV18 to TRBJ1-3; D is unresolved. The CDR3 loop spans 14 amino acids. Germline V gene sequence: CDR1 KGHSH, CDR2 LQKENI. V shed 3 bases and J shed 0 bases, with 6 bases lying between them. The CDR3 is CASSPPFSGNTIYF. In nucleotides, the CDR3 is TGTGCCAGCTCACCTCCGTTCTCTGGAAACACCATATATTTT.

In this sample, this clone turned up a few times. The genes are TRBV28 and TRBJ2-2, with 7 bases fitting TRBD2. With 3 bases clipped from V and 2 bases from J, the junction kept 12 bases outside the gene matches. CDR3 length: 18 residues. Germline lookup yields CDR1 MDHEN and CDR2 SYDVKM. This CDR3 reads CASSFSSGTGINTGELFF. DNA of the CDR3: TGTGCCAGCAGTTTTAGCAGCGGGACGGGGATAAACACCGGGGAGCTGTTTTTT. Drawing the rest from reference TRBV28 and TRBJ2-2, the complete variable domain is DVKVTQSSRYLVKRTGEKVFLECVQDMDHENMFWYRQDPGLGLRLIYFSYDVKMKEKGDIPEGYSVSREKKERFSLILESASTNQTSMYLCASSFSSGTGINTGELFFGEGSRLTVL.

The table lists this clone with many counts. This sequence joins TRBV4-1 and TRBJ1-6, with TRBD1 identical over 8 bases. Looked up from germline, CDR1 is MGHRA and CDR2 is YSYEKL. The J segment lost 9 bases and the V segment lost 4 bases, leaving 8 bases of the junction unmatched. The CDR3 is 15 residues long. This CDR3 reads CASSLWTGITSPLHF. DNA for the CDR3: TGCGCCAGCAGCCTATGGACAGGGATCACTTCACCCCTCCACTTT.

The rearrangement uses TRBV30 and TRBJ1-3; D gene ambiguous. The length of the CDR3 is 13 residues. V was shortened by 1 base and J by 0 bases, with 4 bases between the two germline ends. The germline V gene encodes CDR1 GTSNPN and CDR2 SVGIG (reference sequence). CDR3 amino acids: CAWSDSSGNTIYF. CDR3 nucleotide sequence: TGTGCCTGGAGTGACAGCTCTGGAAACACCATATATTTT. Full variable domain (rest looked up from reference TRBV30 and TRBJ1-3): SQTIHQWPATLVQPVGSPLSLECTVEGTSNPNLYWYRQAAGRGLQLLFYSVGIGQISSEVPQNLSASRPQDRQFILSSKKLLLSDSGFYLCAWSDSSGNTIYFGEGSWLTVV.

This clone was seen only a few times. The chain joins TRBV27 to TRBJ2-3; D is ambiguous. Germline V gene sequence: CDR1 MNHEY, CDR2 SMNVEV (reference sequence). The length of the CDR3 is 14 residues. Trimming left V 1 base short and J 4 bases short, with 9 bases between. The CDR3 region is CASSLYRVADTQYF. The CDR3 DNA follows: TGTGCCAGCAGTTTATATCGGGTGGCAGATACGCAGTATTTT.

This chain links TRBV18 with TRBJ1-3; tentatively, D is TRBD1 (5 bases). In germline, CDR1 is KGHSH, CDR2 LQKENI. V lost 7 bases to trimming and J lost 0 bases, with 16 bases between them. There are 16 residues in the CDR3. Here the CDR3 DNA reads TGTGCCAGCTTGCCGGTCCAGGGCCCCTCTGGAAACACCATATATTTT. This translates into CASLPVQGPSGNTIYF. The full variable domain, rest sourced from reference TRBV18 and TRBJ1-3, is NAGVMQNPRHLVRRRGQEARLRCSPMKGHSHVYWYRQLPEEGLKFMVYLQKENIIDESGMPKERFSAEFPKEGPSILRIQQVVRGDSAAYFCASLPVQGPSGNTIYFGEGSWLTVV.

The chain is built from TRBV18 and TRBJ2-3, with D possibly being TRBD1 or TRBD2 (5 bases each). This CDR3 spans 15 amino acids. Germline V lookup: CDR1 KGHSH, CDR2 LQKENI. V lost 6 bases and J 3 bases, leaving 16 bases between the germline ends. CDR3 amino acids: CASSYRDRKTDTQYF. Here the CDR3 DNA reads TGTGCCAGCTCCTATCGGGACCGAAAAACAGATACGCAGTATTTT.

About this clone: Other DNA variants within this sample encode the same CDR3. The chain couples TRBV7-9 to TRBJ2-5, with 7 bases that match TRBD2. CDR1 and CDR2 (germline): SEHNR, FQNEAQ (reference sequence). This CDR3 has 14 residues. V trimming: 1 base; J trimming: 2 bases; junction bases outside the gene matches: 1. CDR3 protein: CASSLGSGQETQYF. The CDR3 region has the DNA TGTGCCAGCAGCTTAGGTAGCGGGCAAGAGACCCAGTACTTC.

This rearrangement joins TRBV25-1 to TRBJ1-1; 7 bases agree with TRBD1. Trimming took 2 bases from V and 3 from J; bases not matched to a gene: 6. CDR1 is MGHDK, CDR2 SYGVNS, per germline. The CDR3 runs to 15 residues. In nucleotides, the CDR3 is TGTGCCAGCAGTGAAATCGACAGGGACCACACTGAAGCTTTCTTT. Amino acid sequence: CASSEIDRDHTEAFF.

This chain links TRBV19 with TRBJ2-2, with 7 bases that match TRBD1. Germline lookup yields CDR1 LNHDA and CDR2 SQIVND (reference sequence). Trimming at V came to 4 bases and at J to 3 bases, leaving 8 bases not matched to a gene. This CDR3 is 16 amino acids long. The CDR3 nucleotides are TGTGCCAGTAGTAACCGACAGGGCCCCCACACCGGGGAGCTGTTTTTT. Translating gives CASSNRQGPHTGELFF.

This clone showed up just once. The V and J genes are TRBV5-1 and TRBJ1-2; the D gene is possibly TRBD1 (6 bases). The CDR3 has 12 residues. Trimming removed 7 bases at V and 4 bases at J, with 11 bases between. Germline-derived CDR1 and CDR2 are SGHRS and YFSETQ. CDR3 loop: CASSDRPYGYTF. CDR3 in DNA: TGCGCCAGCTCGGACAGACCCTATGGCTACACCTTC.

The CDR3 protein is CASSLLDATQYF. The CDR3 DNA reads TGTGCCAGCAGTCTCCTGGACGCAACCCAGTACTTC. V is TRBV28 and J is TRBJ2-5; D not resolved. This CDR3 contains 12 residues. The germline V and J ends were trimmed by 5 bases and 8 bases, with 12 bases remaining between them. Germline CDR1 and CDR2: MDHEN and SYDVKM. The complete variable domain, with remaining parts taken from reference TRBV28 and TRBJ2-5, reads DVKVTQSSRYLVKRTGEKVFLECVQDMDHENMFWYRQDPGLGLRLIYFSYDVKMKEKGDIPEGYSVSREKKERFSLILESASTNQTSMYLCASSLLDATQYFGPGTRLLVL.